One sample yielded the 27 T cell receptor beta chains listed below, sequenced in a study of blood T cells in healthy people across ages. A J-beta primer mix and a sample-barcoded 5' primer were used in a second PCR of roughly 6 to 12 cycles. MiXCR, run by TCRdb on the 5' RACE reads, gives a single entry per CDR3 protein. Counted here are under 1,000,000 distinct CDR3 sequences, about half occurring once; the ten biggest clones make up about a sixth. Sequencing was performed on blood. These receptors came from a man of 80 years or more in good health.

J is TRBJ2-5 and V is TRBV27, with 8 bases aligning to TRBD1. Trimming took 4 bases from V and 11 from J; bases not matched to a gene: 18. This CDR3 contains 16 residues. CDR1 MNHEY and CDR2 SMNVEV come from the germline V gene (reference sequence). CDR3 protein: CASSSGGGTGGRWQYF. The CDR3 DNA follows: TGTGCCAGCAGTTCAGGTGGTGGGACAGGTGGGCGGTGGCAGTACTTC.

In this sample, this clonotype turned up a few times. This may arise from a read error, as a much more abundant clone is one base away. The rearrangement joins TRBV28 to TRBJ2-5; D is perhaps TRBD1 or TRBD2 (5 bases each). The CDR3 has 13 amino acids. V gave up 4 bases and J gave up 1 base, with 7 bases separating them. Germline CDR1 reads MDHEN; CDR2 reads SYDVKM. CDR3 residues: CASSWDGQETQYF. DNA for the CDR3: TGTGCCAGCAGTTGGGACGGCCAAGAGACCCAGTACTTC.

This clonotype was seen only a few times. The chain recombines TRBV12-3 or TRBV12-4 with TRBJ2-1, with 7 bases fitting TRBD2. This CDR3 has 15 residues. Trimming at V came to 3 bases and at J to 7 bases, leaving 9 bases not matched to a gene. The CDR3 sequence: CASSFGGGPENEQFF. The CDR3 coding sequence is TGTGCCAGCAGTTTCGGGGGAGGGCCTGAAAATGAGCAGTTCTTC.

The V call is TRBV5-1, the J call TRBJ1-1; D is perhaps TRBD1 (6 bases). The germline V and J ends were trimmed by 4 bases and 1 base, with 14 bases remaining between them. The CDR3 is made up of 15 amino acids. Per the germline V gene, CDR1 is SGHRS and CDR2 is YFSETQ. The CDR3 region is CASSPREGGNTEAFF. The CDR3 DNA reads TGCGCCAGCAGCCCCCGGGAGGGGGGGAACACTGAAGCTTTCTTT.

V is TRBV2 and J is TRBJ2-1, with 11 nucleotides matching TRBD1. The J call may not be correct, given that the DNA end is closer to TRBJ2-7. Germline CDR1 SNHLY, CDR2 FYNNEI. This CDR3 has 15 residues. CDR3 bases: TGTGCCAGCAGGGGGACAGGGGGTAAGGGGAATGAGCAGTACTTC. It is translated as CASRGTGGKGNEQYF.

The DNA for the CDR3 is TGTGCCAGCAGCCCCGGAGGGGACAGGGTCTACGAGCAGTACTTC. Protein product: CASSPGGDRVYEQYF. The gene calls are TRBV6-2 or TRBV6-3 and TRBJ2-5; 9 nucleotides match TRBD1. The J call is in doubt because the DNA end fits TRBJ2-7 better. Germline loops: CDR1 MNHEY, CDR2 SVGEGT. There are 15 residues in the CDR3.

The table lists this clonotype with many counts. This chain joins TRBV27 and TRBJ2-3; D ambiguous. Germline V gene data show CDR1 as MNHEY and CDR2 as SMNVEV (reference sequence). The CDR3 has 15 amino acids. Deletions cut 6 bases from V and 0 bases from J, with 13 bases between. CDR3 DNA: TGTGCCAGCAGCGAGGTTACCACTAGCACAGATACGCAGTATTTT. Encoded protein: CASSEVTTSTDTQYF.

The V gene is TRBV28, the J gene TRBJ2-7, with D uncertain. Germline values: CDR1 MDHEN, CDR2 SYDVKM. V lost 4 bases and J 2 bases, leaving 15 bases between the germline ends. This CDR3 has 15 residues. CDR3 in amino acids: CASSSAYYDAYEQYF. The CDR3 DNA follows: TGTGCCAGCAGTTCGGCGTACTACGATGCCTACGAGCAGTACTTC.

This clonotype was found many times. V usage is TRBV20-1 and J usage is TRBJ2-1, with 11 bases matching TRBD2. This CDR3 spans 16 amino acids. V was clipped by 0 bases and J by 10 bases; unmatched bases: 11. Germline CDR1 DFQATT, CDR2 SNEGSKA (reference sequence). In DNA, the CDR3 is TGCAGTGCTAGAGACTACTTAGCGGGAGGGCCAGGAGAGCAGTTCTTC. Its translation is CSARDYLAGGPGEQFF.

About this clonotype: A much bigger clone sits one base away, suggesting this may be a read error. The V call is TRBV7-2, the J call TRBJ2-5; 8 bases fit TRBD1. The CDR3 extends over 15 amino acids. Germline trimming cut 10 bases from V and 11 bases from J; bases unmatched to any gene: 21. From germline, CDR1 is SGHTA and CDR2 FQGNSA. CDR3 bases: TGTGCCACCCGAAAGGGGACAGGAAAGATGGATGAGCAGTACTTC. This codes for CATRKGTGKMDEQYF.

The V and J genes are TRBV3-1 and TRBJ1-2; TRBD1 aligns across 8 bases. The CDR3 covers 14 residues. CDR1 is LGHDT, CDR2 YNNKEL, per germline (reference sequence). V gave up 0 bases and J gave up 8 bases; unmatched junction bases: 5. CDR3 sequence reads: CASSQDQGARGYTF. CDR3 nucleotides: TGTGCCAGCAGCCAAGATCAGGGGGCAAGAGGCTACACCTTC.

About this clonotype: This clone may be a read error of a much larger clone one base away. The genes are TRBV5-1 and TRBJ1-5; the D is unclear. Trimming cost V 5 bases and J 0 bases, with 12 bases left between them. The CDR3 length is 15 residues. Per the germline V gene, CDR1 is SGHRS and CDR2 is YFSETQ. The CDR3 DNA is TGCGCCAGCAGGACGGACGGCGGTAGCAATCAGCCCCAGCATTTT. Its protein is CASRTDGGSNQPQHF.

This clonotype came up a few times. The J gene is TRBJ2-5, the V gene TRBV7-2; a possible D gene is TRBD2 (5 bases). This CDR3 is 14 amino acids long. Trimming stripped 1 base from V and 5 bases from J, with 11 bases between. Germline V gene data show CDR1 as SGHTA and CDR2 as FQGNSA. For the CDR3, the DNA is TGTGCCAGCAGCTTAGGCCGGACTGGCGAGACCCAGTACTTC. It encodes CASSLGRTGETQYF.

Only a few counts were recorded for this clonotype. J is TRBJ2-1 and V is TRBV20-1, with D unresolved. The germline V and J ends were trimmed by 6 bases and 0 bases, with 12 bases remaining between them. Germline loops: CDR1 DFQATT, CDR2 SNEGSKA (reference sequence). The CDR3 totals 14 residues. CDR3 nucleotide sequence: TGCAGTGCCGACCGGCAGAGCTCCTACAATGAGCAGTTCTTC. Translation gives CSADRQSSYNEQFF.

With regard to this clonotype: This may arise from a read error, as a much more abundant clone is one base away. The rearrangement joins TRBV7-2 to TRBJ2-1; a weak D match, TRBD2 (6 bases). The DNA end is a closer match to TRBJ2-7, so the J assignment may be wrong. The CDR3 contains 16 residues. Germline V gives CDR1 SGHTA, CDR2 FQGNSA. CDR3 amino acids: CASSLERRGAYNEQYF. The CDR3 DNA is TGTGCCAGCAGCTTAGAAAGGAGGGGAGCCTACAATGAGCAGTACTTC.

V is TRBV20-1 and J is TRBJ2-3; 11 nucleotides line up with TRBD2. CDR1 is DFQATT and CDR2 is SNEGSKA in the germline V gene (reference sequence). The CDR3 covers 17 residues. V was clipped by 4 bases and J by 2 bases; unmatched bases: 11. CDR3 amino acids: CSATLLLAGVTTDTQYF. CDR3 DNA: TGCAGTGCTACCCTTTTACTAGCGGGAGTCACCACAGATACGCAGTATTTT.

The chain is built from TRBV29-1 and TRBJ1-5; 7 nucleotides agree with TRBD1. The germline gives CDR1 SQVTM, CDR2 ANQGSEA. J was trimmed by 6 bases and V by 3 bases; bases with no gene match: 2. This CDR3 spans 12 amino acids. Here the CDR3 reads CSVEAGGQPQHF. CDR3 DNA sequence: TGCAGCGTTGAGGCAGGGGGTCAGCCCCAGCATTTT.

This clonotype was seen a few times. This chain joins TRBV2 and TRBJ1-1, with D unresolved. Trimming took off 3 bases at V and 0 bases at J, with 5 bases between the two ends. The germline V gene has CDR1 SNHLY and CDR2 FYNNEI. The length of the CDR3 is 13 residues. Written as DNA, the CDR3 is TGTGCCAGCAGTGACGCAGTGAACACTGAAGCTTTCTTT. This sequence encodes CASSDAVNTEAFF. Filled out from reference TRBV2 and TRBJ1-1, the complete variable domain reads EPEVTQTPSHQVTQMGQEVILRCVPISNHLYFYWYRQILGQKVEFLVSFYNNEISEKSEIFDDQFSVERPDGSNFTLKIRSTKLEDSAMYFCASSDAVNTEAFFGQGTRLTVV.

This clonotype has just a few counts. This chain joins TRBV5-5 and TRBJ2-7; D tentatively reads TRBD1 or TRBD2 (5 bases each). The CDR3 extends over 14 amino acids. The V and J ends lost 6 bases and 4 bases respectively, with 17 bases between them. Germline CDR1 and CDR2: SGHKS and YYEKEE (reference sequence). The CDR3 region is CASNFGASIYEQYF. The CDR3, as DNA: TGTGCCAGCAACTTCGGGGCCTCAATATACGAGCAGTACTTC.

V usage is TRBV12-3 or TRBV12-4 and J usage is TRBJ1-1; D gene ambiguous. This CDR3 is built from 17 residues. Trimming cost V 3 bases and J 4 bases, with 21 bases left between them. The CDR3 here is CASSLKQRFTVSTEAFF. CDR3 bases: TGTGCCAGCAGTTTGAAGCAGAGGTTTACGGTGTCCACTGAAGCTTTCTTT.

This clonotype showed up just a few times. The rearrangement links TRBV28 to TRBJ1-2; 7 bases are shared with TRBD1. The CDR3 is 15 amino acids. Germline-derived CDR1 and CDR2 are MDHEN and SYDVKM. J was trimmed by 2 bases and V by 0 bases; bases with no gene match: 3. The CDR3 DNA reads TGTGCCAGCAGTTTATGGCCACAGGGGAACTATGGCTACACCTTC. Its translation: CASSLWPQGNYGYTF.

This chain connects TRBV20-1 to TRBJ2-1; no clear D gene. The length of the CDR3 is 11 residues. Per germline, CDR1 DFQATT and CDR2 SNEGSKA (reference sequence). V was cut by 5 bases and J by 6 bases, with 8 bases left in between. CDR3 in DNA: TGCAGTGCTGGGGATCCCAATGAGCAGTTCTTC. Amino acid sequence: CSAGDPNEQFF.

The count of this clonotype is one. This may be a read error, as it is one base from a much larger clone. J is TRBJ2-5 and V is TRBV5-1; no clear D gene. This CDR3 spans 13 amino acids. Trimming shortened V by 3 bases and J by 5 bases, and 11 bases separated the two germline ends. From germline, CDR1 is SGHRS and CDR2 YFSETQ. CDR3 sequence: CASSWGSYETQYF. The CDR3 DNA sequence: TGCGCCAGCAGCTGGGGATCCTACGAGACCCAGTACTTC.

This clonotype was detected only once. The chain uses TRBV29-1 and TRBJ2-7; 9 nucleotides match TRBD1. J gave up 2 bases and V 4 bases, and 6 bases lay outside the gene matches. Germline CDR1 is SQVTM and CDR2 is ANQGSEA. This CDR3 is 14 amino acids long. As DNA, the CDR3 is TGCAGCGTTGTGGGGACAGGGTTAGCCTACGAGCAGTACTTC. Translating it yields CSVVGTGLAYEQYF.

This clonotype has only one observation. The rearrangement links TRBV30 to TRBJ1-2, with a weak D call TRBD1 (5 bases). Trimming took off 0 bases at V and 6 bases at J, with 11 bases between the two ends. CDR1 and CDR2 (germline): GTSNPN, SVGIG (reference sequence). There are 13 residues in the CDR3. The CDR3 loop reads CAWSVRQGHGYTF. CDR3 in DNA: TGTGCCTGGAGTGTACGGCAGGGACATGGCTACACCTTC. The variable domain in full, completed from reference TRBV30 and TRBJ1-2, reads SQTIHQWPATLVQPVGSPLSLECTVEGTSNPNLYWYRQAAGRGLQLLFYSVGIGQISSEVPQNLSASRPQDRQFILSSKKLLLSDSGFYLCAWSVRQGHGYTFGSGTRLTVV.

The genes are TRBV5-4 and TRBJ1-2, with TRBD1 identical over 8 bases. The junction had 4 bases not matched to a gene; V was cut back by 1 base and J by 8 bases. The CDR3 covers 13 residues. In germline, CDR1 is SGHNT, CDR2 YYREEE (reference sequence). The CDR3 reads CASSLRTGHGYTF. The CDR3 DNA reads as TGTGCCAGCAGCTTGAGGACAGGGCACGGCTACACCTTC.

The rearrangement links TRBV11-3 to TRBJ2-1; D tentatively reads TRBD1 or TRBD2 (5 bases each). This CDR3 has 14 amino acids. In germline, CDR1 is SGHNT, CDR2 YENEEA. V gave up 2 bases and J gave up 4 bases, with 9 bases separating them. The CDR3 DNA reads as TGTGCCAGCAGCTTACCGGGGCGTTACAATGAGCAGTTCTTC. It specifies CASSLPGRYNEQFF. The variable domain in full, with the rest retrieved from reference TRBV11-3 and TRBJ2-1, is EAGVVQSPRYKIIEKKQPVAFWCNPISGHNTLYWYLQNLGQGPELLIRYENEEAVDDSQLPKDRFSAERLKGVDSTLKIQPAELGDSAVYLCASSLPGRYNEQFFGPGTRLTVL.